What follows are 26 T cell receptor beta chains derived from one specimen sequenced in a study of T cell responses to AZD1222 COVID-19 vaccine. Data came from immunoSEQ multiplex PCR; TCRdb stores just in-frame clones and leaves some out. The table includes approximately 80,000 clones, approximately 85% detected once. The specimen was peripheral blood, collected 28 days after the second AZD1222 dose. These receptors were collected from an adult who received the AZD1222 COVID-19 vaccine.

The V gene is TRBV13, the J gene TRBJ1-3; D remains ambiguous. This CDR3 is built from 14 residues. V lost 5 bases, J lost 1 base, and 9 bases lay in between. Germline loops: CDR1 PRHDT, CDR2 FYEKMQ (reference sequence). The CDR3 here is CASSQGRSGNTIYF. CDR3 nucleotides: TGTGCCAGCAGCCAAGGGAGATCTGGAAACACCATATATTTT.

The chain recombines TRBV24-1 with TRBJ2-1, with D perhaps TRBD1 or TRBD2 (5 bases each). CDR1 is KGHDR, CDR2 SFDVKD, per germline. The V gene lost 9 bases and the J gene lost 2 bases, with 16 bases spanning the gap. This CDR3 has 15 residues. CDR3 sequence (DNA): TGTGCCACCGGAGCTGGGGGATCGGCCTACAATGAGCAGTTCTTC. It codes for CATGAGGSAYNEQFF.

This clone was detected once. The chain uses TRBV3-1 (or the pseudogene TRBV3-2) and TRBJ1-5; no definite D call. The CDR3 extends over 14 amino acids. CDR1 LGHDT and CDR2 YNNKEL come from the germline V gene (reference sequence). V lost 0 bases, J lost 2 bases, and 5 bases lay in between. CDR3 DNA sequence: TGTGCCAGCAGCCAAGACTATGGCAATCAGCCCCAGCATTTT. Protein sequence: CASSQDYGNQPQHF.

The gene calls are TRBV7-8 and TRBJ1-1, with D possibly TRBD1 on 6 matching bases. Germline V gene lookup returns CDR1 SGHVS and CDR2 FQNEAQ. This CDR3 region has 15 residues. Trimming stripped 3 bases from V and 0 bases from J, with 11 bases between. CDR3 sequence: CASSFTGTLNTEAFF. The DNA of the CDR3 is TGTGCCAGCAGCTTTACAGGGACCTTGAACACTGAAGCTTTCTTT. The full variable domain, with the rest looked up from reference TRBV7-8 and TRBJ1-1, is GAGVSQSPRYKVAKRGQDVALRCDPISGHVSLFWYQQALGQGPEFLTYFQNEAQLDKSGLPSDRFFAERPEGSVSTLKIQRTQQEDSAVYLCASSFTGTLNTEAFFGQGTRLTVV.

The genes are TRBV20-1 and TRBJ1-2, with D perhaps matching TRBD1 (5 bases). Looked up from germline, CDR1 is DFQATT and CDR2 is SNEGSKA (reference sequence). The V end was cut by 7 bases, the J end by 4 bases, with 13 bases between. The CDR3 has 12 residues. CDR3 sequence (DNA): TGCAGTGTTAGTAGGGACTTCTATGGCTACACCTTC. It codes for CSVSRDFYGYTF.

The V and J genes are TRBV19 and TRBJ1-1; TRBD1 matches 9 bases. This CDR3 has 14 residues. Germline CDR1 is LNHDA and CDR2 is SQIVND (reference sequence). After removal of 4 bases from V and 11 bases from J, the junction contained 11 bases not matched to a gene. The CDR3 nucleotides are TGTGCCAGTAGTAGTTCATTGGACAGGGGTGTGGCTTTCTTT. This codes for CASSSSLDRGVAFF.

This chain links TRBV20-1 with TRBJ1-1; D gene uncertain. Deletions cut 5 bases from V and 3 bases from J, with 7 bases between. The V gene's germline CDR1 is DFQATT and CDR2 SNEGSKA (reference sequence). The CDR3 totals 11 residues. The CDR3 reads CSALEYTEAFF. The DNA for the CDR3 is TGCAGTGCTCTAGAATACACTGAAGCTTTCTTT.

This clone is a singleton in its sample. The genes are TRBV2 and TRBJ2-4, with D maybe TRBD2 (6 bases). This CDR3 is built from 15 residues. The V gene lost 6 bases and the J gene lost 7 bases, with 19 bases spanning the gap. Germline V gives CDR1 SNHLY, CDR2 FYNNEI. The CDR3 region is CASRGAFDGRNIQYF. DNA of the CDR3: TGTGCCAGCAGGGGCGCCTTCGATGGGAGGAACATTCAGTACTTC.

This chain connects TRBV25-1 to TRBJ1-2, with 9 bases matching TRBD1. There are 14 residues in the CDR3. V trimming: 8 bases; J trimming: 6 bases; junction bases outside the gene matches: 10. Germline CDR1 MGHDK, CDR2 SYGVNS. The CDR3 spells CASEWTGVSNGYTF. The CDR3 DNA reads as TGTGCCAGCGAATGGACAGGGGTGTCCAATGGCTACACCTTC.

The genes are TRBV5-1 and TRBJ1-4, with TRBD1 identical over 8 bases. The V segment lost 5 bases and the J segment 6 bases; nucleotides outside the gene matches: 3. Germline V lookup: CDR1 SGHRS, CDR2 YFSETQ. The CDR3 totals 13 residues. DNA for the CDR3: TGCGCCAGCAGGGACAGGGTGGATGAAAAACTGTTTTTT. Its translation is CASRDRVDEKLFF.

This clone was detected once. The chain is built from TRBV7-9 and TRBJ1-2; 7 positions match TRBD1. The CDR3 length is 15 residues. The V and J ends lost 5 bases and 0 bases, in that order; junction bases with no gene match: 6. From germline, CDR1 is SEHNR and CDR2 FQNEAQ (reference sequence). The CDR3 DNA follows: TGTGCCAGCAGCCGCGGGACAGTTACTAACTATGGCTACACCTTC. Protein sequence: CASSRGTVTNYGYTF.

A note on this clone: The junction does not match germline at one end; this may be a read error. CDR3 nucleotide sequence: TGTGCCAGCACCGTAACAGGGGGCAATGAGCAGTTCTTC. Translated: CASTVTGGNEQFF. The chain uses TRBV9 and TRBJ2-1; TRBD1 matches 8 bases. CDR1 is SGDLS, CDR2 YYNGEE, per germline. The CDR3 consists of 13 residues.

The chain has TRBV18 and TRBJ2-3, with unresolved D. The CDR3 sequence is 16 residues long. The germline gives CDR1 KGHSH, CDR2 LQKENI. V lost 4 bases to trimming and J lost 0 bases, with 14 bases between them. The CDR3 sequence: CASSQSLADSTDTQYF. CDR3 sequence (DNA): TGTGCCAGCTCACAGTCTCTCGCGGACAGCACAGATACGCAGTATTTT.

The rearrangement uses TRBV6-5 and TRBJ2-1; perhaps D is TRBD1 or TRBD2 (6 bases each). Trimming left V 1 base short and J 9 bases short, with 16 bases between. The CDR3 runs 15 residues. Germline CDR1 MNHEY, CDR2 SVGAGI. CDR3 DNA sequence: TGTGCCAGCAGTTACTGGGGGGCACTAGCAGGTGAGCAGTTCTTC. Encoded protein: CASSYWGALAGEQFF.

This clone is a singleton in its sample. The genes are TRBV9 and TRBJ1-2, with 9 bases that match TRBD1. The CDR3 spans 17 residues. Germline-derived CDR1 and CDR2 are SGDLS and YYNGEE. V trimming: 0 bases; J trimming: 3 bases; junction bases outside the gene matches: 9. CDR3 DNA sequence: TGTGCCAGCAGCGTAGGCCCCAAGACAGGGGGAGACTATGGCTACACCTTC. This translates into CASSVGPKTGGDYGYTF.

The V and J genes are TRBV9 and TRBJ1-1; D gene uncertain. The CDR3 consists of 13 residues. Germline-derived CDR1 and CDR2 are SGDLS and YYNGEE. The V end was cut by 1 base, the J end by 0 bases, with 4 bases between. CDR3 in amino acids: CASSVYLNTEAFF. In DNA form, the CDR3 reads TGTGCCAGCAGCGTATACTTGAACACTGAAGCTTTCTTT.

The rearrangement joins TRBV27 to TRBJ1-2; D not resolved. The ends were cut back, 2 bases at V and 4 bases at J, with 8 bases in the middle. The germline CDR1 and CDR2 sequences are MNHEY and SMNVEV (reference sequence). The CDR3 loop spans 13 amino acids. The CDR3 DNA is TGTGCCAGCAGTTTAGACGGGGTCTATGGCTACACCTTC. Its translation is CASSLDGVYGYTF.

This chain links TRBV18 with TRBJ1-1; D is unclear. The CDR3 consists of 14 residues. The V and J ends lost 2 bases and 1 base respectively, with 8 bases between them. Germline-derived CDR1 and CDR2 are KGHSH and LQKENI. This CDR3 reads CASSPSPRNTEAFF. CDR3 nucleotide sequence: TGTGCCAGCTCACCAAGTCCCCGGAACACTGAAGCTTTCTTT.

V is TRBV5-1 and J is TRBJ2-5, with 9 bases identical to TRBD1. Germline assignment: CDR1 SGHRS and CDR2 YFSETQ. This CDR3 contains 15 residues. Trimming took 2 bases from V and 5 from J; bases not matched to a gene: 7. This chain's CDR3 is CASSLTGQGQETQYF. In DNA, the CDR3 is TGCGCCAGCAGCTTAACGGGACAGGGTCAGGAGACCCAGTACTTC.

The chain employs TRBV2 and TRBJ1-5; unclear D gene. Deletions cut 0 bases from V and 2 bases from J, with 5 bases between. The CDR3 is 14 amino acids. Germline assignment: CDR1 SNHLY and CDR2 FYNNEI. CDR3 nucleotide sequence: TGTGCCAGCAGTGAAGCGGAGGGCAATCAGCCCCAGCATTTT. Amino acids: CASSEAEGNQPQHF.

This clone was seen a few times. CDR3 region: CASSQVSGQQGEQYF. The CDR3 bases are TGTGCCAGCAGCCAAGTCAGCGGACAGCAAGGGGAGCAGTACTTC. V and J are TRBV3-1 (or the pseudogene TRBV3-2) and TRBJ2-7, with a tentative D call TRBD1 (6 bases). The CDR3 is 15 residues long. The V gene's germline CDR1 is LGHDT and CDR2 YNNKEL (reference sequence). Deletions cut 1 base from V and 7 bases from J, with 17 bases between.

The rearrangement links TRBV6-5 to TRBJ2-7; 8 nucleotides match TRBD2. Per germline, CDR1 MNHEY and CDR2 SVGAGI. The CDR3 extends over 14 amino acids. V lost 6 bases and J lost 3; bases outside the gene matches: 7. The CDR3 sequence: CASRLAGNLYEQYF. The CDR3 coding sequence is TGTGCCAGCAGATTAGCGGGAAACCTCTACGAGCAGTACTTC.

J is TRBJ2-7 and V is TRBV5-4; weak D call: TRBD1 (5 bases). Germline V gives CDR1 SGHNT, CDR2 YYREEE (reference sequence). V lost 3 bases to trimming and J lost 0 bases, with 10 bases between them. The CDR3 consists of 14 residues. This CDR3 reads CASSSQGFSYEQYF. CDR3 nucleotides: TGTGCCAGCAGCTCGCAGGGATTCTCCTACGAGCAGTACTTC.

The chain has TRBV28 and TRBJ1-4; 7 bases line up with TRBD1. V gave up 6 bases and J gave up 6 bases; unmatched junction bases: 7. The CDR3 extends over 14 amino acids. Germline assignment: CDR1 MDHEN and CDR2 SYDVKM. The CDR3 nucleotides are TGTGCCAGCAGACCAGGGGGTGGGGATGAAAAACTGTTTTTT. This translates into CASRPGGGDEKLFF.

The chain recombines TRBV9 with TRBJ2-7; 10 bases align to TRBD2. The CDR3 length is 13 residues. Germline CDR1 SGDLS, CDR2 YYNGEE. The V segment lost 3 bases and the J segment 6 bases; nucleotides outside the gene matches: 3. CDR3 region: CASSAWTSGEQYF. The CDR3 region has the DNA TGTGCCAGCAGCGCCTGGACTAGCGGCGAGCAGTACTTC.

The V and J genes are TRBV10-1 and TRBJ1-1, with no clear D. CDR3 length: 15 residues. The V gene's germline CDR1 is WNHNN and CDR2 SYGVQD (reference sequence). V lost 2 bases and J 0 bases, leaving 10 bases between the germline ends. The CDR3 nucleotides are TGCGCCAGCAGTGAGGGCAGGAGCATGAACACTGAAGCTTTCTTT. This encodes CASSEGRSMNTEAFF.